Sequencing of this T cell receptor (beta chain) was carried out in a study of human T cells and chemical hapten exposure. The time point is: patch test 2, 6 weeks after DPC sensitization. The treatment: therapeutic diphenylcyclopropenone sensitization with weekly scalp DPC. Donors, patients with alopecia ranging from 18 to 70 years old and judged suitable for DPC, provided samples. For the library, individual cDNA molecules each received unique molecular identifiers. MiXCR, applied by TCRdb to the RACE reads, yields one record per CDR3 protein. The table has some 350,000 distinct CDR3 sequences, just under 6.5% seen once. A few counts support this clonotype. This CDR3 region has 16 residues. Germline lookup yields CDR1 SGHTA and CDR2 FQGTGA. V lost 2 bases to trimming and J lost 3 bases, with 14 bases between them.

The chain carries TRBV7-3 and TRBJ2-1; TRBD2 is a possible D gene (6 bases). The sequencing used whole blood, collected in connection with sensitization to the hapten diphenylcyclopropenone (DPC). The sequence derives from a woman aged 18-35 years with alopecia areata. Some clones in this sample may be carry-over from other donors' samples. CDR3 protein: CASSLLGLASYNEQFF. The CDR3 nucleotides read TGTGCCAGCAGCTTATTAGGTCTAGCGAGCTACAATGAGCAGTTCTTC.